A selection of T cell receptor beta chains follows, all from one sample in a study of human T cells and chemical hapten exposure. MiXCR, applied by TCRdb to the RACE reads, yields one record per CDR3 protein. The table lists 50,000 to 70,000 distinct CDR3 sequences, approximately 6.5% of them singletons. The specimen sequenced was whole blood. All receptors come from a female donor in good health. Some clones in this sample may be carry-over from other donors' samples. The CDR3 runs from the conserved cysteine through the conserved F or W. The D gene is left open where the match is weak. Not all rows give a size; the values are once, few, many and, for expanded clones, a class.

d_gene,v_gene,j_gene,abundance,CDR3nt,CDR3aa
-,TRBV6-2/TRBV6-3,TRBJ1-2,many,TGTGCCAGCACGGACGATATTAACTATGGCTACACCTTC,CASTDDINYGYTF
-,TRBV6-5,TRBJ2-6,many,TGTGCCAGCAGTTACTCGACGAGCTCTGGGGCCAACGTCCTGACTTTC,CASSYSTSSGANVLTF
-,TRBV20-1,TRBJ1-1,many,TGCAGTCCCCTAAGGTCGAACACTGAAGCTTTCTTT,CSPLRSNTEAFF
-,TRBV19,TRBJ1-2,many,TGTGCCAGTAGTCTGTGGGACTCGAGAGACTATGGCTACACCTTC,CASSLWDSRDYGYTF
-,TRBV20-1,TRBJ2-5,few,TGCAGTGCTAGAATCGACACAGAGACCCAGTACTTC,CSARIDTETQYF
-,TRBV15,TRBJ1-2,many,TGTGCCACCAGCAGAGATCCGTTAACCTACTATGGCTACACCTTC,CATSRDPLTYYGYTF
-,TRBV3-1,TRBJ2-3,many,TGTGCCAGCAGCTACCGGGACAACACAGATACGCAGTATTTT,CASSYRDNTDTQYF
-,TRBV12-3/TRBV12-4,TRBJ1-4,many,TGTGCCAGCAGGATTGGACGCGACTCTCGTTACAAACTGTTTTTT,CASRIGRDSRYKLFF
-,TRBV7-3,TRBJ2-6,-,TGTGCCAGCAGCTTATTACCTTCTGGGGCCAACGTCCTGACTTTC,CASSLLPSGANVLTF
TRBD1,TRBV6-1,TRBJ2-4,many,TGTGCCAGCAATGGACAGGGGGGAAACATTCAGTACTTC,CASNGQGGNIQYF
-,TRBV7-2,TRBJ2-1,many,TGTGCCAGCAGCGCATCACGGGTAGCTTCCCACTTAGAGCAGTTCTTC,CASSASRVASHLEQFF
-,TRBV20-1,TRBJ1-5,many,TGCAGTGCTAGAGTACCGGATAATAGCAATCAGCCCCAGCATTTT,CSARVPDNSNQPQHF
-,TRBV29-1,TRBJ2-7,many,TGCAGCGTGGGACGGGGTTACGAGCAGTACTTC,CSVGRGYEQYF
-,TRBV6-2/TRBV6-3,TRBJ2-1,many,TGTGCCAGCAGTAGGGGCCATGAGCAGTTCTTC,CASSRGHEQFF
TRBD2,TRBV6-2/TRBV6-3,TRBJ2-2,many,TGTGCCAGCAGTTACGATAGCGGGAGCGCCGGGGAGCTGTTTTTT,CASSYDSGSAGELFF
-,TRBV28,TRBJ1-5,few,TGTGCCAGCAGGATGATTAGCAATCAGCCCCAGCATTTT,CASRMISNQPQHF
TRBD2,TRBV4-2,TRBJ2-3,many,TGTGCCAGCAGCCAAGCCCATCAGACTAGCGGGAGCACAGATACGCAGTATTTT,CASSQAHQTSGSTDTQYF
TRBD1,TRBV14,TRBJ1-6,few,TGTGCCAGCAGCGTGACAGGGTCTGGTTCACCCCTCCACTTT,CASSVTGSGSPLHF
-,TRBV20-1,TRBJ2-5,few,TGCAGTGCTACCGATATCCTCCAAGAGACCCAGTACTTC,CSATDILQETQYF
TRBD2,TRBV6-5,TRBJ2-1,many,TGTGCCAGCAGTCCGAGCGGGAGTATCTACAATGAGCAGTTCTTC,CASSPSGSIYNEQFF
TRBD1,TRBV29-1,TRBJ2-5,-,TGCAGCGCCCGACAGGGCACTCTGGGGGAGACCCAGTACTTC,CSARQGTLGETQYF
-,TRBV10-3,TRBJ2-5,many,TGTGCCATCAGTGCGGGGGAGACCCAGTACTTC,CAISAGETQYF
-,TRBV29-1,TRBJ2-3,many,TGCAGCGCCCGCAGGGTTAGCACAGATACGCAGTATTTT,CSARRVSTDTQYF
-,TRBV6-1,TRBJ2-7,many,TGTGCCAGCAGAAACCCCCCGCAGGAGCAGTACTTC,CASRNPPQEQYF